The rows below give T cell receptor beta chains drawn from one sample of a study of blood T cell repertoires in COVID-19. Sequencing was performed with immunoSEQ multiplex PCR; in TCRdb, only in-frame clones are kept and a portion is missing. In the table there are about 64,000 clones, 80% to 95% of which are singletons. The sample was peripheral blood. These receptors were obtained from an elderly woman with active COVID-19. Both conserved end residues are part of each CDR3. The D gene is left open where the match is weak. Expanded clones are given a class, and other clones once, few, many or no size at all.

CDR3 protein: CASSAGQGVNEQFF
CDR3 DNA: TGTGCCAGCAGCGCGGGACAGGGGGTCAATGAGCAGTTCTTC
J gene: TRBJ2-1
D gene: TRBD1
V gene: TRBV2
clone size: -

CDR3 protein: CASSLLTGNQETQYF
CDR3 DNA: TGCGCCAGCAGCCTACTGACAGGGAACCAAGAGACCCAGTACTTC
J gene: TRBJ2-5
D gene: TRBD1
V gene: TRBV5-1
clone size: -

CDR3 protein: CASSGLADNEQFF
CDR3 DNA: TGTGCCAGCAGTGGTCTTGCGGACAATGAGCAGTTCTTC
J gene: TRBJ2-1
D gene: -
V gene: TRBV2
clone size: -

CDR3 protein: CASSPPGGGLLSNQPQHF
CDR3 DNA: TGTGCCAGCAGTCCCCCGGGTGGGGGCTTACTTAGCAATCAGCCCCAGCATTTT
J gene: TRBJ1-5
D gene: -
V gene: TRBV28
clone size: -

CDR3 protein: CASSARLLYNEQFF
CDR3 DNA: TGTGCCAGCAGTGCACGACTACTCTACAATGAGCAGTTCTTC
J gene: TRBJ2-1
D gene: -
V gene: TRBV2
clone size: -

CDR3 protein: CASKEGQGGETQYF
CDR3 DNA: TGTGCCAGCAAAGAAGGACAGGGTGGGGAGACCCAGTACTTC
J gene: TRBJ2-5
D gene: TRBD1
V gene: TRBV6-5
clone size: -

CDR3 protein: CASSSQGYEQYF
CDR3 DNA: TGTGCCAGCAGTAGTCAGGGCTACGAGCAGTACTTC
J gene: TRBJ2-7
D gene: -
V gene: TRBV6-5
clone size: once

CDR3 protein: CASSFGAAGANVLTF
CDR3 DNA: TGTGCCAGCAGTTTTGGCGCGGCTGGGGCCAACGTCCTGACTTTC
J gene: TRBJ2-6
D gene: -
V gene: TRBV28
clone size: -

CDR3 protein: CASSSRLTGPSYNEQFF
CDR3 DNA: TGTGCCAGCAGCTCACGATTGACAGGGCCCTCCTACAATGAGCAGTTCTTC
J gene: TRBJ2-1
D gene: TRBD1
V gene: TRBV7-9
clone size: -

CDR3 protein: CASSTNTDTQYF
CDR3 DNA: TGCGCCAGCAGCACTAACACAGATACGCAGTATTTT
J gene: TRBJ2-3
D gene: -
V gene: TRBV5-1
clone size: -

CDR3 protein: CASSNLAGETDTQYF
CDR3 DNA: TGTGCCAGCAGCAACCTAGCGGGGGAAACAGATACGCAGTATTTT
J gene: TRBJ2-3
D gene: TRBD2
V gene: TRBV3-1/TRBV3-2
clone size: once

CDR3 protein: CATSREEGALRKLFF
CDR3 DNA: TGTGCCACCAGCAGAGAGGAGGGGGCCCTTCGGAAACTGTTTTTT
J gene: TRBJ1-4
D gene: TRBD1
V gene: TRBV15
clone size: -

CDR3 protein: CASSLGTGKPGEKLFF
CDR3 DNA: TGCGCCAGCAGCTTGGGGACAGGGAAACCAGGCGAAAAACTGTTTTTT
J gene: TRBJ1-4
D gene: TRBD1
V gene: TRBV5-1
clone size: once

CDR3 protein: CASSLATVMNTEAFF
CDR3 DNA: TGTGCCAGCAGCTTGGCGACAGTTATGAACACTGAAGCTTTCTTT
J gene: TRBJ1-1
D gene: -
V gene: TRBV11-2
clone size: -

CDR3 protein: CASSLTVDRQETQYF
CDR3 DNA: TGTGCCAGCAGCCTTACAGTTGACAGACAAGAGACCCAGTACTTC
J gene: TRBJ2-5
D gene: -
V gene: TRBV2
clone size: -

CDR3 protein: CASNGGGVGTDTQYF
CDR3 DNA: TGTGCCAGCAATGGCGGGGGGGTCGGTACAGATACGCAGTATTTT
J gene: TRBJ2-3
D gene: TRBD2
V gene: TRBV28
clone size: -

CDR3 protein: CAWRSGTGPTYEQYF
CDR3 DNA: TGTGCCTGGAGGTCCGGGACAGGGCCTACCTACGAGCAGTACTTC
J gene: TRBJ2-7
D gene: TRBD1
V gene: TRBV30
clone size: -

CDR3 protein: CASSLIVRELFF
CDR3 DNA: TGTGCCAGCAGCCTCATAGTCAGGGAGCTGTTTTTT
J gene: TRBJ2-2
D gene: -
V gene: TRBV13
clone size: -

CDR3 protein: CASRQGQNTGELFF
CDR3 DNA: TGTGCCAGCAGACAGGGGCAGAACACCGGGGAGCTGTTTTTT
J gene: TRBJ2-2
D gene: TRBD1
V gene: TRBV2
clone size: -

CDR3 protein: CATSKNLGRNSPLHF
CDR3 DNA: TGTGCCACCAGCAAGAACCTGGGGCGAAATTCACCCCTCCACTTT
J gene: TRBJ1-6
D gene: -
V gene: TRBV15
clone size: -

CDR3 protein: CASGPGNGDTQYF
CDR3 DNA: TGTGCTAGTGGCCCTGGAAACGGGGATACGCAGTATTTT
J gene: TRBJ2-3
D gene: -
V gene: TRBV12-5
clone size: -

CDR3 protein: CASSLGVLAGGTDTQYF
CDR3 DNA: TGCGCCAGCAGCTTAGGGGTACTAGCGGGGGGCACAGATACGCAGTATTTT
J gene: TRBJ2-3
D gene: TRBD2
V gene: TRBV5-1
clone size: -

CDR3 protein: CASSLGVRGFEQFF
CDR3 DNA: TGTGCCAGCAGCTTAGGGGTCCGGGGGTTTGAGCAGTTCTTC
J gene: TRBJ2-1
D gene: -
V gene: TRBV11-2
clone size: -

CDR3 protein: CASSQGTSGNYEQYF
CDR3 DNA: TGCGCCAGCAGCCAAGGGACTAGCGGGAACTACGAGCAGTACTTC
J gene: TRBJ2-7
D gene: TRBD2
V gene: TRBV4-1
clone size: -

CDR3 protein: CASSSILPTDTQYF
CDR3 DNA: TGCGCCAGCAGCTCAATACTACCCACAGATACGCAGTATTTT
J gene: TRBJ2-3
D gene: -
V gene: TRBV5-1
clone size: -

CDR3 protein: CASSQLTSGGTDTQYF
CDR3 DNA: TGTGCCAGCAGCCAGCTGACTAGCGGAGGCACAGATACGCAGTATTTT
J gene: TRBJ2-3
D gene: TRBD2
V gene: TRBV3-1/TRBV3-2
clone size: once

CDR3 protein: CASSTPSGRGTDTQYF
CDR3 DNA: TGTGCCAGCAGCACCCCTAGCGGAAGGGGCACAGATACGCAGTATTTT
J gene: TRBJ2-3
D gene: TRBD2
V gene: TRBV7-2
clone size: -

CDR3 protein: CASREGHLDQPQHF
CDR3 DNA: TGTGCCAGCAGAGAGGGACATCTCGATCAGCCCCAGCATTTT
J gene: TRBJ1-5
D gene: -
V gene: TRBV6-5
clone size: -

CDR3 protein: CTSSQDSDIQYF
CDR3 DNA: TGCACCAGCAGCCAAGATTCGGACATTCAGTACTTC
J gene: TRBJ2-4
D gene: -
V gene: TRBV1
clone size: -

CDR3 protein: CASSPSPGGQATEAFF
CDR3 DNA: TGTGCCAGCTCACCGTCCCCGGGAGGGCAGGCCACTGAAGCTTTCTTT
J gene: TRBJ1-1
D gene: -
V gene: TRBV18
clone size: -

CDR3 protein: CASSQDLVQGRETQYF
CDR3 DNA: TGTGCCAGCAGCCAAGATTTGGTACAGGGGAGAGAGACCCAGTACTTC
J gene: TRBJ2-5
D gene: TRBD1
V gene: TRBV3-1/TRBV3-2
clone size: -

CDR3 protein: CASSGTSEGDTQYF
CDR3 DNA: TGCGCCAGCAGCGGGACTAGTGAGGGCGATACGCAGTATTTT
J gene: TRBJ2-3
D gene: TRBD2
V gene: TRBV5-1
clone size: -

CDR3 protein: CSASARGAHTGELFF
CDR3 DNA: TGCAGTGCTAGTGCCCGGGGGGCCCACACCGGGGAGCTGTTTTTT
J gene: TRBJ2-2
D gene: -
V gene: TRBV20-1
clone size: -

CDR3 protein: CASSPGQGVGYTF
CDR3 DNA: TGTGCCAGCAGCCCAGGACAGGGGGTGGGCTACACCTTC
J gene: TRBJ1-2
D gene: TRBD1
V gene: TRBV7-9
clone size: -

CDR3 protein: CASSQAGTANSGANVLTF
CDR3 DNA: TGCGCCAGCAGCCAAGCCGGGACAGCTAACTCTGGGGCCAACGTCCTGACTTTC
J gene: TRBJ2-6
D gene: TRBD1
V gene: TRBV4-1
clone size: -

CDR3 protein: CSVGQDYGYTF
CDR3 DNA: TGCAGCGTAGGACAAGACTATGGCTACACCTTC
J gene: TRBJ1-2
D gene: -
V gene: TRBV29-1
clone size: -

CDR3 protein: CASSQVQLQETQYF
CDR3 DNA: TGCGCCAGCAGCCAAGTTCAACTCCAAGAGACCCAGTACTTC
J gene: TRBJ2-5
D gene: -
V gene: TRBV4-1
clone size: once

CDR3 protein: CASSQQDTQYF
CDR3 DNA: TGCGCCAGCAGCCAACAAGATACGCAGTATTTT
J gene: TRBJ2-3
D gene: -
V gene: TRBV4-1
clone size: -